The source of this T cell receptor beta chain is a study of blood T cells in healthy people across ages. Study results and limitations: The percentage of naive T cells correlated strongly with TCR beta diversity.

The CDR3 runs to 14 residues. Germline V lookup: CDR1 LGHDT, CDR2 YNNKEL (reference sequence). V gave up 4 bases and J gave up 7 bases, with 14 bases separating them. They isolated at least 6 million PBMCs from each sample. A sample-barcoded 5' primer and a J-beta primer mix were used in a second PCR of about 7 to 12 cycles. TCRdb re-called the 5' RACE reads with MiXCR, one entry per CDR3 protein. Found here are about 650,000 distinct CDR3 sequences, roughly 30% of them singletons; the top ten hold 15% to 17%. This clonotype was seen at least ten times. What it binds is not known. The chain employs TRBV3-1 and TRBJ2-1, with D perhaps being TRBD1 or TRBD2 (6 bases each). The sequencing input was blood. The source is a woman older than 75 in good health. For the CDR3, the DNA is TGTGCCAGCAGCCGGGGGGCCACAACGAATGAGCAGTTCTTC. As protein: CASSRGATTNEQFF.